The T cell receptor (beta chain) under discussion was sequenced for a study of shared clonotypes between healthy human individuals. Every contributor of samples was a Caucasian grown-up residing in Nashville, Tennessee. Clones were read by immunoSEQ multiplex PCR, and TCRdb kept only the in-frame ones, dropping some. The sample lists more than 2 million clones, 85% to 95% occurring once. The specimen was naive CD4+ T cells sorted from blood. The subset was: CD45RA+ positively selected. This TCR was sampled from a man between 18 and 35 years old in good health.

The DNA of the CDR3 is TGCGCCAGCAGCTTGGGAGGGGGAGCCAATCAGCCCCAGCATTTT. This codes for CASSLGGGANQPQHF. The chain employs TRBV5-1 and TRBJ1-5, with D possibly being TRBD1 (6 bases). The CDR3 spans 15 residues. The V end lost 0 bases, the J end lost 3 bases, and 10 bases lay between the germline ends. Germline-derived CDR1 and CDR2 are SGHRS and YFSETQ.